Presented here are 21 T cell receptor beta chains from one specimen sequenced in a study of T cell responses to AZD1222 COVID-19 vaccine (dated by TCRdb to 2020 to 2023). The time point label of this sample denotes: about 28 days (+/-7) after the second vaccine dose. The library came from the immunoSEQ multiplex PCR assay. Not all clones reach the TCRdb copy of this immuneACCESS table, which keeps in-frame sequences only. Checked studies attribute under half of the gap to unresolved V genes and leave the rest unexplained. This sample comprises tens of thousands of clones, almost 90% of them detected only once. Together, the top ten hold 6.9% of the sample. This specimen was peripheral blood, taken 28 days after the second AZD1222 dose. These receptors originate from an adult who received the AZD1222 COVID-19 vaccine.

The chain joins TRBV15 to TRBJ2-2; 13 bases map to TRBD2. The CDR3 totals 15 residues. Germline CDR1 reads LNHNV; CDR2 reads YYDKDF (reference sequence). The V segment lost 4 bases and the J segment 7 bases; nucleotides outside the gene matches: 3. The CDR3 spells CATSTRLAGGGELFF. The CDR3 region has the DNA TGTGCCACCAGCACCCGACTAGCGGGGGGCGGGGAGCTGTTTTTT. The whole variable domain, filled in from reference TRBV15 and TRBJ2-2, reads DAMVIQNPRYQVTQFGKPVTLSCSQTLNHNVMYWYQQKSSQAPKLLFHYYDKDFNNEADTPDNFQSRRPNTSFCFLDIRSPGLGDTAMYLCATSTRLAGGGELFFGEGSRLTVL.

J is TRBJ2-3 and V is TRBV4-2; D not resolved. V was clipped by 1 base and J by 5 bases, with 7 bases between them. Germline assignment: CDR1 LGHNA and CDR2 YNFKEQ. The CDR3 runs to 13 residues. The CDR3 DNA is TGTGCCAGCAGCCAAGTTCCCGGAGATACGCAGTATTTT. Its protein is CASSQVPGDTQYF.

This chain uses TRBV28 with TRBJ1-5; TRBD1 might be the D (6 bases). Germline V gives CDR1 MDHEN, CDR2 SYDVKM. This CDR3 has 14 amino acids. Trimming removed 5 bases from V and 4 bases from J, with 12 bases in between. The CDR3 DNA follows: TGTGCCAGCAGTATACAACAGGGTAATCAGCCCCAGCATTTT. This codes for CASSIQQGNQPQHF.

The CDR3 spells CASSLARDSRTGELFF. CDR3 DNA: TGTGCCAGCAGTTTGGCGCGGGACAGCAGAACCGGGGAGCTGTTTTTT. This chain connects TRBV28 to TRBJ2-2, with D perhaps TRBD1 (7 bases). Looked up from germline, CDR1 is MDHEN and CDR2 is SYDVKM. The germline V and J ends were trimmed by 3 bases and 5 bases, with 16 bases remaining between them. The CDR3 has 16 residues.

The CDR3 loop is CASSPTSGLPYEQYF. The DNA for the CDR3 is TGTGCCAGCAGTCCGACGTCAGGACTACCCTACGAGCAGTACTTC. This chain links TRBV25-1 with TRBJ2-7; D possibly corresponds to TRBD2 (6 bases). Germline CDR1 is MGHDK and CDR2 is SYGVNS. The CDR3 totals 15 residues. The ends were cut back, 5 bases at V and 2 bases at J, with 16 bases in the middle.

The V call is TRBV27, the J call TRBJ2-1; 9 nucleotides align to TRBD1. Losses at the gene ends were 5 bases for V and 3 bases for J; bases not matched to a gene: 8. From germline, CDR1 is MNHEY and CDR2 SMNVEV (reference sequence). The CDR3 has 16 amino acids. Written as DNA, the CDR3 is TGTGCCAGCAGTGAAATACGGGACAGGGACTACAATGAGCAGTTCTTC. Its translation is CASSEIRDRDYNEQFF.

This clone appeared once. The chain is built from TRBV11-2 and TRBJ2-1, with 9 nucleotides matching TRBD2. CDR3 length: 16 amino acids. Germline V lookup: CDR1 SGHAT, CDR2 FQNNGV. J was trimmed by 7 bases and V by 4 bases; bases with no gene match: 11. The DNA of the CDR3 is TGTGCCAGCAGCTGGGTCGGGGCTAGCGGGGATAATGAGCAGTTCTTC. Translating it yields CASSWVGASGDNEQFF.

This clone was recorded only once. This rearrangement joins TRBV6-5 to TRBJ2-5; the match to TRBD1 covers 8 bases. The length of the CDR3 is 15 residues. The V and J ends lost 1 base and 2 bases, in that order; junction bases with no gene match: 3. CDR1 is MNHEY and CDR2 is SVGAGI in the germline V gene. The CDR3 DNA is TGTGCCAGCAGTTACTTTGGGACAGGACAAGAGACCCAGTACTTC. It codes for CASSYFGTGQETQYF.

The rearrangement links TRBV7-3 to TRBJ2-1; no clear D gene. Germline V CDR1 and CDR2: SGHTA, FQGTGA. The CDR3 runs to 14 residues. V was clipped by 5 bases and J by 6 bases, with 14 bases between them. CDR3 amino acids: CASSPLGWRNEQFF. Written as DNA, the CDR3 is TGTGCCAGCAGCCCCCTCGGTTGGCGCAATGAGCAGTTCTTC.

In this sample, this clone turned up once. The chain employs TRBV7-2 and TRBJ1-1; 9 bases line up with TRBD1. The trim removed 5 bases at V and 4 bases at J, leaving 11 bases unmatched. The CDR3 totals 16 residues. Germline V CDR1 and CDR2: SGHTA, FQGNSA. CDR3 residues: CASSTRPGTGSTEAFF. In nucleotides, the CDR3 is TGTGCCAGCAGCACACGTCCCGGGACAGGGTCCACTGAAGCTTTCTTT.

The CDR3 loop is CASRKDREVSTEAFF. The CDR3 DNA reads as TGTGCCAGCAGAAAAGACAGGGAGGTGAGCACTGAAGCTTTCTTT. The gene calls are TRBV6-5 and TRBJ1-1, with 7 bases aligning to TRBD1. The CDR3 extends over 15 amino acids. The germline gives CDR1 MNHEY, CDR2 SVGAGI. The V and J ends lost 6 bases and 4 bases, in that order; junction bases with no gene match: 11.

Turning to this clone: This same CDR3 is encoded by further DNA sequences in the sample. The gene calls are TRBV5-1 and TRBJ1-3; D call uncertain. CDR3 length: 14 amino acids. Germline values: CDR1 SGHRS, CDR2 YFSETQ. The germline V and J ends were trimmed by 0 bases and 0 bases, with 4 bases remaining between them. CDR3 protein: CASSLAASGNTIYF. Here the CDR3 DNA reads TGCGCCAGCAGCTTGGCGGCCTCTGGAAACACCATATATTTT.

The chain uses TRBV5-3 and TRBJ2-5, with 10 positions matching TRBD2. TRBV5-3 is noted as an ORF with a role that remains uncertain. The CDR3 has 15 residues. Germline trimming cut 9 bases from V and 5 bases from J; bases unmatched to any gene: 13. The CDR3 sequence is CATPPPSGRCETQYF. The CDR3 nucleotides are TGTGCCACCCCGCCCCCTAGCGGGAGATGTGAGACCCAGTACTTC.

The chain has TRBV18 and TRBJ2-3; D unresolved. CDR1 KGHSH and CDR2 LQKENI come from the germline V gene. The CDR3 runs to 14 residues. Trimming removed 1 base from V and 3 bases from J, with 8 bases in between. The CDR3 is CASSPRLETDTQYF. CDR3 nucleotide sequence: TGTGCCAGCTCACCACGGCTAGAGACAGATACGCAGTATTTT.

The chain recombines TRBV3-1 (or the pseudogene TRBV3-2) with TRBJ2-3, with 8 bases fitting TRBD2. The V segment lost 0 bases and the J segment 5 bases; nucleotides outside the gene matches: 4. The CDR3 consists of 15 residues. Per germline, CDR1 LGHDT and CDR2 YNNKEL (reference sequence). The CDR3 region is CASSQDPLAGDTQYF. For the CDR3, the DNA is TGTGCCAGCAGCCAAGATCCTCTAGCGGGAGATACGCAGTATTTT.

The genes are TRBV5-1 and TRBJ2-7; D unclear. V was shortened by 0 bases and J by 5 bases, with 12 bases between the two germline ends. The CDR3 consists of 14 residues. Germline assignment: CDR1 SGHRS and CDR2 YFSETQ. DNA of the CDR3: TGCGCCAGCAGCTTGGAGGACCCCATGGACGAGCAGTACTTC. Translated, it gives CASSLEDPMDEQYF. Supplemented by reference TRBV5-1 and TRBJ2-7, the full variable domain reads KAGVTQTPRYLIKTRGQQVTLSCSPISGHRSVSWYQQTPGQGLQFLFEYFSETQRNKGNFPGRFSGRQFSNSRSEMNVSTLELGDSALYLCASSLEDPMDEQYFGPGTRLTVT.

CDR3 nucleotides: TGCGCCAGCAGCCAGACCAGGGGGAACTCTGGAAACACCATATATTTT. This encodes CASSQTRGNSGNTIYF. This chain connects TRBV4-1 to TRBJ1-3, with 7 bases aligning to TRBD1. V was clipped by 3 bases and J by 0 bases; unmatched bases: 5. The CDR3 is made up of 16 amino acids. Germline-derived CDR1 and CDR2 are MGHRA and YSYEKL.

V is TRBV5-4 and J is TRBJ1-1; 7 bases are shared with TRBD1. V lost 4 bases to trimming and J lost 7 bases; unmatched junction nucleotides: 13. The CDR3 has 15 amino acids. Germline loops: CDR1 SGHNT, CDR2 YYREEE (reference sequence). The CDR3 is CASSQEGKGAGEAFF. CDR3 nucleotides: TGTGCCAGCAGCCAGGAAGGCAAGGGGGCGGGTGAAGCTTTCTTT. The whole variable domain, filled in from reference TRBV5-4 and TRBJ1-1, reads ETGVTQSPTHLIKTRGQQVTLRCSSQSGHNTVSWYQQALGQGPQFIFQYYREEENGRGNFPPRFSGLQFPNYSSELNVNALELDDSALYLCASSQEGKGAGEAFFGQGTRLTVV.

This sequence joins TRBV14 and TRBJ2-1; TRBD1 aligns across 10 bases. V shed 4 bases and J 9 bases; nucleotides not matched to a gene: 12. The CDR3 length is 16 residues. Germline V CDR1 and CDR2: SGHDN, FVKESK. CDR3 residues: CASSLPPGQGSGEQFF. The CDR3 DNA reads as TGTGCCAGCAGCCTACCTCCGGGACAGGGGAGCGGTGAGCAGTTCTTC.

The CDR3 sequence: CASSLGGINGYTF. The CDR3 DNA reads TGCGCCAGCAGCTTGGGGGGCATCAATGGCTACACCTTC. This chain joins TRBV5-1 and TRBJ1-2, with D maybe TRBD1 (5 bases). Per the germline V gene, CDR1 is SGHRS and CDR2 is YFSETQ. The CDR3 totals 13 residues. V lost 0 bases to trimming and J lost 6 bases, with 9 bases between them.

The chain carries TRBV7-2 and TRBJ2-1, with 7 bases that match TRBD2. The germline CDR1 and CDR2 sequences are SGHTA and FQGNSA. This CDR3 has 15 amino acids. The V and J ends lost 5 bases and 4 bases, in that order; junction bases with no gene match: 8. For the CDR3, the DNA is TGTGCCAGCAGCATTATAGCGGGTAGATACAATGAGCAGTTCTTC. Protein: CASSIIAGRYNEQFF.